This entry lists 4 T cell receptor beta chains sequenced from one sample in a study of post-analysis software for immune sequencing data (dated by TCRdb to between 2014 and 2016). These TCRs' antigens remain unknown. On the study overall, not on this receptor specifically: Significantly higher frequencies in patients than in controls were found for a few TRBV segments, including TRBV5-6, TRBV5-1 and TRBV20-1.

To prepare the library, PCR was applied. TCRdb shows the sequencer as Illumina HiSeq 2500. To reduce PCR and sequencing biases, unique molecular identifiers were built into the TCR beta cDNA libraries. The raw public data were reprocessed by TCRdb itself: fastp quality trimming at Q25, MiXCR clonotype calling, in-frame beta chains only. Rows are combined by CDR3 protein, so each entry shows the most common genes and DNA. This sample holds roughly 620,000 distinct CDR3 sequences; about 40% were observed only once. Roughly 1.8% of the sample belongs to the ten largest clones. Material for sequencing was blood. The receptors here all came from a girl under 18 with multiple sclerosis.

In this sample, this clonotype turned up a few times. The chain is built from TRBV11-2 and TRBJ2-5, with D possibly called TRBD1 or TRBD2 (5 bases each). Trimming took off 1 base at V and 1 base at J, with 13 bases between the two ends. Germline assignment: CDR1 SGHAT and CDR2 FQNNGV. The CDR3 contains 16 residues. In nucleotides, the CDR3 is TGTGCCAGCAGCTTAGGCCCGGGGCTGTCCCAAGAGACCCAGTACTTC. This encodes CASSLGPGLSQETQYF. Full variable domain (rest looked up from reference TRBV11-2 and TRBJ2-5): EAGVAQSPRYKIIEKRQSVAFWCNPISGHATLYWYQQILGQGPKLLIQFQNNGVVDDSQLPKDRFSAERLKGVDSTLKIQPAKLEDSAVYLCASSLGPGLSQETQYFGPGTRLLVL.

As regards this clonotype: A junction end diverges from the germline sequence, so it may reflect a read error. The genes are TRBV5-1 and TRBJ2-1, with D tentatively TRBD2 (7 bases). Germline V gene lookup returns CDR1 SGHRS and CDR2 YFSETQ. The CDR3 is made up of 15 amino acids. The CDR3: CASNDGGQGYNEQFF. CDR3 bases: TGCGCTAGCAACGACGGGGGGCAGGGCTACAATGAGCAGTTCTTC. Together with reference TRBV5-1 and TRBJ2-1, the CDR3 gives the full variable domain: KAGVTQTPRYLIKTRGQQVTLSCSPISGHRSVSWYQQTPGQGLQFLFEYFSETQRNKGNFPGRFSGRQFSNSRSEMNVSTLELGDSALYLCASNDGGQGYNEQFFGPGTRLTVL.

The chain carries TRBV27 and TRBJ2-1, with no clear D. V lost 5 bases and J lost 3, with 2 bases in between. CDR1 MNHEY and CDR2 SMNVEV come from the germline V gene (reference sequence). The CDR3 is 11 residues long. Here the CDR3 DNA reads TGTGCCAGCAGTAACTACAATGAGCAGTTCTTC. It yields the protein CASSNYNEQFF.

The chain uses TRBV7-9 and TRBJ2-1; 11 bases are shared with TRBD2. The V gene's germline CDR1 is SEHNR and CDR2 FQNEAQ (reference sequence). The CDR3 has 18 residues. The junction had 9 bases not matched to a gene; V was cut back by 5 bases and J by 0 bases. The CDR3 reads CASSPIAGGFGSYNEQFF. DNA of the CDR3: TGTGCCAGCAGCCCCATAGCGGGAGGGTTTGGCTCCTACAATGAGCAGTTCTTC.